The 8 T cell receptor beta chains listed next were all sequenced from one sample in a study of T cells in tumors after PD-1 blockade. Sequencing used immunoSEQ multiplex PCR; TCRdb keeps in-frame clones, though not all of them. The table records approximately 60,000 clones, less than 85% of them present only once. This specimen was PBMCs, taken after anti-PD-1 treatment. The receptors derive from a human donor with basal cell carcinoma.

This chain uses TRBV24-1 with TRBJ2-5; D is perhaps TRBD2 (6 bases). CDR3 length: 14 amino acids. Germline V gives CDR1 KGHDR, CDR2 SFDVKD. V was shortened by 3 bases and J by 4 bases, with 11 bases between the two germline ends. CDR3 sequence reads: CATSDGGVGETQYF. The CDR3 nucleotides are TGTGCCACCAGTGATGGAGGGGTCGGAGAGACCCAGTACTTC.

The chain carries TRBV18 and TRBJ1-1; the match to TRBD1 covers 8 bases. J gave up 5 bases and V 3 bases, and 11 bases lay outside the gene matches. The CDR3 is 16 residues long. Germline V lookup: CDR1 KGHSH, CDR2 LQKENI. The CDR3 coding sequence is TGTGCCAGCTCACCCTCAGGACAGGGATGGGTTACTGAAGCTTTCTTT. As protein: CASSPSGQGWVTEAFF.

Written as DNA, the CDR3 is TGTGCCAGTAGTAACCCAGGGGGTGATGAAAAACTGTTTTTT. It encodes CASSNPGGDEKLFF. This rearrangement joins TRBV19 to TRBJ1-4; TRBD1 matches 7 bases. The ends lost 4 bases at V and 6 bases at J; junction bases unmatched: 5. The germline V gene has CDR1 LNHDA and CDR2 SQIVND (reference sequence). The CDR3 spans 14 residues.

J is TRBJ2-2 and V is TRBV5-1; D possibly uses TRBD1 or TRBD2 (6 bases each). Germline lookup yields CDR1 SGHRS and CDR2 YFSETQ. The V end was cut by 4 bases, the J end by 0 bases, with 10 bases between. This CDR3 is built from 15 residues. The CDR3 spells CASSPGATNTGELFF. In DNA form, the CDR3 reads TGCGCCAGCAGCCCGGGGGCCACGAACACCGGGGAGCTGTTTTTT.

The chain combines TRBV2 with TRBJ1-2, with D uncertain. The length of the CDR3 is 14 residues. With 4 bases removed from V and 2 bases from J, the gap between germline ends came to 11 bases. Germline CDR1 SNHLY, CDR2 FYNNEI. This chain's CDR3 is CASSVVHANYGYTF. The CDR3 nucleotides are TGTGCCAGCAGTGTGGTACATGCGAACTATGGCTACACCTTC.

The gene calls are TRBV15 and TRBJ1-4; D uncertain. V was clipped by 2 bases and J by 0 bases, with 4 bases between them. This CDR3 is 14 amino acids long. Germline V CDR1 and CDR2: LNHNV, YYDKDF (reference sequence). Here the CDR3 reads CATSRHSTNEKLFF. DNA of the CDR3: TGTGCCACCAGCAGACACTCAACTAATGAAAAACTGTTTTTT. The complete variable domain, with remaining parts taken from reference TRBV15 and TRBJ1-4, reads DAMVIQNPRYQVTQFGKPVTLSCSQTLNHNVMYWYQQKSSQAPKLLFHYYDKDFNNEADTPDNFQSRRPNTSFCFLDIRSPGLGDTAMYLCATSRHSTNEKLFFGSGTQLSVL.

The chain combines TRBV9 with TRBJ1-6, with D uncertain. Germline CDR1 reads SGDLS; CDR2 reads YYNGEE. The CDR3 runs 16 residues. Trimming cost V 0 bases and J 0 bases, with 7 bases left between them. This CDR3 is CASSVGASSYNSPLHF. As DNA, the CDR3 is TGTGCCAGCAGCGTAGGGGCCAGCTCCTATAATTCACCCCTCCACTTT. The full variable domain, with the rest looked up from reference TRBV9 and TRBJ1-6, is DSGVTQTPKHLITATGQRVTLRCSPRSGDLSVYWYQQSLDQGLQFLIQYYNGEERAKGNILERFSAQQFPDLHSELNLSSLELGDSALYFCASSVGASSYNSPLHFGNGTRLTVT.

This chain joins TRBV27 and TRBJ2-1; TRBD2 agrees at 9 bases. Trimming cost V 5 bases and J 0 bases; bases outside gene matches: 5. This CDR3 region has 16 residues. Germline V gene sequence: CDR1 MNHEY, CDR2 SMNVEV (reference sequence). The CDR3 DNA is TGTGCCAGCAGTCCGCCGGGACTAGCCTCCTACAATGAGCAGTTCTTC. This sequence encodes CASSPPGLASYNEQFF.